Listed here is a single T cell receptor (beta chain). Some clones are missing from TCRdb's copy, which holds only in-frame ones; the method was immunoSEQ multiplex PCR. The sample yields about 51,000 clones, roughly 86% seen once. This sample stems from a study of PD-L1 blockade in urothelial cancer. Whole-study context: Patients arrived having already received 0 to 3 prior chemotherapy regimens. Timepoints chosen for blood analysis were 3 weeks (second dose) and 6 weeks after treatment start.

The CDR3 spans 15 residues. V shed 4 bases and J 0 bases; nucleotides not matched to a gene: 3. The germline CDR1 and CDR2 sequences are SGHRS and YFSETQ. Time point indicated: pretreatment peripheral blood. Enrolled patients showed locally advanced or metastatic urothelial carcinoma. The chain carries TRBV5-1 and TRBJ2-1, with TRBD2 identical over 8 bases. Sequences were derived from PBMCs, sampled around atezolizumab (anti-PD-L1) treatment. This clonotype originated in a man aged 60-69 years with urothelial cancer. For the CDR3, the DNA is TGCGCCAGCAGCATTAGCGGGGACTCCTACAATGAGCAGTTCTTC. Residues: CASSISGDSYNEQFF.